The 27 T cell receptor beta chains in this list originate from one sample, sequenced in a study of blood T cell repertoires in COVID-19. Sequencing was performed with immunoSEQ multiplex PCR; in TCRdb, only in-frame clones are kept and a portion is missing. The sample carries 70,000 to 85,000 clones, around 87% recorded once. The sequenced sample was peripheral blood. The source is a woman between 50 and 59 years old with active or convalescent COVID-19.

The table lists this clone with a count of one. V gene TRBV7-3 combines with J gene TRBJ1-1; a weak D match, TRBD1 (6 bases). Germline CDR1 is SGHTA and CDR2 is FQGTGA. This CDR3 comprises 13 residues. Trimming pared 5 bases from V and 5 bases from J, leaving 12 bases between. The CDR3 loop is CASSPGVSTEAFF. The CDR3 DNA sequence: TGTGCCAGCAGCCCAGGGGTATCGACTGAAGCTTTCTTT.

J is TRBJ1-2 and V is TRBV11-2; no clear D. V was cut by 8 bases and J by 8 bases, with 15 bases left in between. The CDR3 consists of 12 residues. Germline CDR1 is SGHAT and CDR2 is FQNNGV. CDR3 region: CASRAVREGYTF. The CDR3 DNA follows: TGTGCCAGCCGTGCGGTCCGGGAGGGCTACACCTTC.

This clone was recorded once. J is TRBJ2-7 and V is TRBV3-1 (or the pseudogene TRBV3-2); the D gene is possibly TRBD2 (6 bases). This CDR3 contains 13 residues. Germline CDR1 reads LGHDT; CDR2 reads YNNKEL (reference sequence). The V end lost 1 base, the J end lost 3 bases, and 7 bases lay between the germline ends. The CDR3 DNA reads TGTGCCAGCAGCCAAGTCGGGGGCTACGAGCAGTACTTC. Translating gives CASSQVGGYEQYF.

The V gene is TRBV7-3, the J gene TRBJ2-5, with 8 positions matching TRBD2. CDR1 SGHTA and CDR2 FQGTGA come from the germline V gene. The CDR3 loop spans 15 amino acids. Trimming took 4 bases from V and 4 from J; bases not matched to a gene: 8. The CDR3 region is CASSSSGGDAETQYF. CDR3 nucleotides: TGTGCCAGCAGCTCGTCCGGGGGGGATGCAGAGACCCAGTACTTC.

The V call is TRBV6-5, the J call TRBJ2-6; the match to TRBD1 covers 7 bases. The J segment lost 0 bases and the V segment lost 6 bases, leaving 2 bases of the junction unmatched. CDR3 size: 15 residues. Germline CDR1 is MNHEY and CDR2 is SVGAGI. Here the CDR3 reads CASRRDSSGANVLTF. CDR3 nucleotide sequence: TGTGCCAGCAGAAGGGACAGCTCTGGGGCCAACGTCCTGACTTTC.

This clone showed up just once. In DNA, the CDR3 is TGTGCCAGCCGGAAAGGAGACCAAGAGACCCAGTACTTC. This codes for CASRKGDQETQYF. The chain is built from TRBV6-5 and TRBJ2-5; D remains ambiguous. The CDR3 consists of 13 residues. Per the germline V gene, CDR1 is MNHEY and CDR2 is SVGAGI. The V end lost 8 bases, the J end lost 0 bases, and 10 bases lay between the germline ends.

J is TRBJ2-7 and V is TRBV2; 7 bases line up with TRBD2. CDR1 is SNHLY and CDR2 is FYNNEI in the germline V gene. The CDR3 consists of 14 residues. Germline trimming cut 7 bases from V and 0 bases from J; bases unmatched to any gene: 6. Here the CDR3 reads CASTAGRASYEQYF. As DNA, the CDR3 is TGTGCCAGCACCGCGGGGAGGGCCTCCTACGAGCAGTACTTC.

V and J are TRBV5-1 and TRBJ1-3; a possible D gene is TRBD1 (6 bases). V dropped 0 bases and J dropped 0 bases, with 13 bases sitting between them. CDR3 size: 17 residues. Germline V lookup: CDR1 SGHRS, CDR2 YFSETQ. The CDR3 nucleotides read TGCGCCAGCAGCTTGGTGGCAGGGGCCATCTCTGGAAACACCATATATTTT. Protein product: CASSLVAGAISGNTIYF. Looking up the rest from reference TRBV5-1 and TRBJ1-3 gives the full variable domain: KAGVTQTPRYLIKTRGQQVTLSCSPISGHRSVSWYQQTPGQGLQFLFEYFSETQRNKGNFPGRFSGRQFSNSRSEMNVSTLELGDSALYLCASSLVAGAISGNTIYFGEGSWLTVV.

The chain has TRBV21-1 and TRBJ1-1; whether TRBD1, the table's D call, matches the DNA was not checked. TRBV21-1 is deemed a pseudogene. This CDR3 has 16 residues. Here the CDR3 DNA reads TGTGCCAGCAGCTGGAACAGGGCCACGCGCCCTCTGGGGGCTTTCTTT. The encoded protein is CASSWNRATRPLGAFF.

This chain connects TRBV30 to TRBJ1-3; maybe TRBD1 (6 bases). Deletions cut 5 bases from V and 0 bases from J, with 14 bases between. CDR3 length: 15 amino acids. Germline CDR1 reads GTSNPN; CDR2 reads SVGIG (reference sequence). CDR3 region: CAWGTGTSSGNTIYF. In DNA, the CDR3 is TGTGCCTGGGGTACAGGGACGAGCTCTGGAAACACCATATATTTT. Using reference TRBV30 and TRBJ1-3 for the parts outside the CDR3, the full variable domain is SQTIHQWPATLVQPVGSPLSLECTVEGTSNPNLYWYRQAAGRGLQLLFYSVGIGQISSEVPQNLSASRPQDRQFILSSKKLLLSDSGFYLCAWGTGTSSGNTIYFGEGSWLTVV.

The CDR3 nucleotides are TGTGCCACCAGCAGGGGCCGATCGTCCTACGAGCAGTACTTC. Translation gives CATSRGRSSYEQYF. V and J are TRBV24-1 and TRBJ2-7; perhaps TRBD1 as D (6 bases). Germline values: CDR1 KGHDR, CDR2 SFDVKD. This CDR3 contains 14 residues. Trimming cost V 7 bases and J 1 base, with 13 bases left between them.

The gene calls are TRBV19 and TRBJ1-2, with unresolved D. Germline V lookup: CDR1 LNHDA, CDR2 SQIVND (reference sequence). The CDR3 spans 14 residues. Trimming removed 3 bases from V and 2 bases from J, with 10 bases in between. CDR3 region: CASSISAANYGYTF. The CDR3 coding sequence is TGTGCCAGTAGTATTTCGGCAGCGAACTATGGCTACACCTTC.

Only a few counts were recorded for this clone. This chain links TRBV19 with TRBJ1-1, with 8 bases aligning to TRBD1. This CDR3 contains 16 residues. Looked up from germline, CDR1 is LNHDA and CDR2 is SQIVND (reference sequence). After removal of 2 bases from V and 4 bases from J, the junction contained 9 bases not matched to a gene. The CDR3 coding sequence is TGTGCCAGTAGTATAAGGCAGGGGGCATCGGGCACTGAAGCTTTCTTT. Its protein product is CASSIRQGASGTEAFF.

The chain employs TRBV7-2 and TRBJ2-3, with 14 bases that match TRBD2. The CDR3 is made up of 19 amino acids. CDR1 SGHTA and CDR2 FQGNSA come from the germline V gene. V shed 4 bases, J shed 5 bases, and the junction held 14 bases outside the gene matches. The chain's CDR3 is CASSSRTSGGFSYRDTQYF. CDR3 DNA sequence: TGTGCCAGCAGCTCGAGGACTAGCGGGGGGTTCTCTTATAGAGATACGCAGTATTTT.

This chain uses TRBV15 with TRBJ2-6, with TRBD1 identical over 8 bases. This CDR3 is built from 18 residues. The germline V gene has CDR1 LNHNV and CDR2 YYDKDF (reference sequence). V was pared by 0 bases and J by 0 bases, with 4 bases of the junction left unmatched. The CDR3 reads CATSREGQGSSGANVLTF. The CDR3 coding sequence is TGTGCCACCAGCAGAGAAGGACAGGGCAGCTCTGGGGCCAACGTCCTGACTTTC.

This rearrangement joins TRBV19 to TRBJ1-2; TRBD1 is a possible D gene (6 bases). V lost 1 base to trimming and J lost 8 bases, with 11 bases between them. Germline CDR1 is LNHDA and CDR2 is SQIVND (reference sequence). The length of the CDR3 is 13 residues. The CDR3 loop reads CASSIAQGQGYTF. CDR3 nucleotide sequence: TGTGCCAGTAGTATAGCACAGGGTCAGGGCTACACCTTC.

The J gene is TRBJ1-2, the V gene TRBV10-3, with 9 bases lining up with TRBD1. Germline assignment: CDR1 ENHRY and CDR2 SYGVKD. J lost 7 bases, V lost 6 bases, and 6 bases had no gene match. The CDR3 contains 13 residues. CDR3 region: CAISPGQGGGYTF. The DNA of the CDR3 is TGTGCCATCAGCCCGGGACAGGGAGGTGGCTACACCTTC.

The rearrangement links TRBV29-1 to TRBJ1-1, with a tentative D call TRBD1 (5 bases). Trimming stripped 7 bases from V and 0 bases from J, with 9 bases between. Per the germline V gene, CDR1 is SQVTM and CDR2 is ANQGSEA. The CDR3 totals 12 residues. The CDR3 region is CSAGHLNTEAFF. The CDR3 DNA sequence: TGCAGCGCCGGACACTTGAACACTGAAGCTTTCTTT.

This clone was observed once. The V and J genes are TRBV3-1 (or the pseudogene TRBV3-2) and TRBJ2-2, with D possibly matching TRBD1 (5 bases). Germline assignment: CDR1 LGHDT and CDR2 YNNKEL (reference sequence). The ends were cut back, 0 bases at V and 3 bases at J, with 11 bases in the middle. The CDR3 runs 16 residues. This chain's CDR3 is CASSQDRQGYTGELFF. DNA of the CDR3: TGTGCCAGCAGCCAAGACCGGCAGGGCTACACCGGGGAGCTGTTTTTT.

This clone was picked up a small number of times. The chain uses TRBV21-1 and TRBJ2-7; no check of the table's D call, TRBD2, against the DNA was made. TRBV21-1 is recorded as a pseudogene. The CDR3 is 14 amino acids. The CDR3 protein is CASSLGLAVYEQYF. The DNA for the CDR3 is TGTGCCAGCAGCTTGGGACTAGCGGTCTACGAGCAGTACTTC.

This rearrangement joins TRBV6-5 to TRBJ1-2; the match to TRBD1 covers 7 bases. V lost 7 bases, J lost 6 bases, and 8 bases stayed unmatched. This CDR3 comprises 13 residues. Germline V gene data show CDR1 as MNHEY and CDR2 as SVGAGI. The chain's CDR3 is CASTIRQGDGYTF. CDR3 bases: TGTGCCAGCACTATACGACAGGGTGATGGCTACACCTTC.

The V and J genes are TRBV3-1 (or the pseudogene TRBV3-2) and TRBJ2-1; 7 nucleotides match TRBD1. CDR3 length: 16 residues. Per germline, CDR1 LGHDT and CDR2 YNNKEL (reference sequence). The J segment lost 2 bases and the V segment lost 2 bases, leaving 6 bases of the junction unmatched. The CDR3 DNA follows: TGTGCCAGCAGCCAACAAGGACAGGCCACCTACAATGAGCAGTTCTTC. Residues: CASSQQGQATYNEQFF.

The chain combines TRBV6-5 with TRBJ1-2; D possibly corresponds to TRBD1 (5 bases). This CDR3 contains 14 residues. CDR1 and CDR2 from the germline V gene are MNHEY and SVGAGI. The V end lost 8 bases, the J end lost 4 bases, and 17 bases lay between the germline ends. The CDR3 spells CASLPHGASYGYTF. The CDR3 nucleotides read TGTGCCAGCCTACCTCATGGGGCGAGCTATGGCTACACCTTC.

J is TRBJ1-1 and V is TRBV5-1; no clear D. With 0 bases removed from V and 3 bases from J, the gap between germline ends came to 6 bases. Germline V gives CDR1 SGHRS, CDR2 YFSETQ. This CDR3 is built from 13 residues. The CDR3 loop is CASSLEVDTEAFF. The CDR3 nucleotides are TGCGCCAGCAGCTTGGAAGTAGACACTGAAGCTTTCTTT.

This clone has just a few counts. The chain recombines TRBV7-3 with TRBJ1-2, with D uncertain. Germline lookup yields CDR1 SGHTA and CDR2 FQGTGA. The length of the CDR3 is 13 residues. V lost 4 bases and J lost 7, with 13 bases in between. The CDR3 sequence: CASSSTPRGGYTF. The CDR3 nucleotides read TGTGCCAGCAGCTCGACCCCTCGGGGTGGCTACACCTTC.

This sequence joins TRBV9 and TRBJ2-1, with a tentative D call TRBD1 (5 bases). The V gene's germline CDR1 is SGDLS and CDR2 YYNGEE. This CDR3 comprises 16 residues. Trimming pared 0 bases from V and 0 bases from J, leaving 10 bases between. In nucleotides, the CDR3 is TGTGCCAGCAGCGTAGGGGGCAGCCCCTCCTACAATGAGCAGTTCTTC. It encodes CASSVGGSPSYNEQFF. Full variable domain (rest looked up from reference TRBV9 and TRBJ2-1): DSGVTQTPKHLITATGQRVTLRCSPRSGDLSVYWYQQSLDQGLQFLIQYYNGEERAKGNILERFSAQQFPDLHSELNLSSLELGDSALYFCASSVGGSPSYNEQFFGPGTRLTVL.

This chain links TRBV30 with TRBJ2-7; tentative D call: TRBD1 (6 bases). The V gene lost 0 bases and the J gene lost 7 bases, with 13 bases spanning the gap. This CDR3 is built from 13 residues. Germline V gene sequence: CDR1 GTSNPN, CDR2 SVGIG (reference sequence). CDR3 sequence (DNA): TGTGCCTGGAGTGTACTGGGAAGGGGGGAGCAGTACTTC. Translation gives CAWSVLGRGEQYF.